This is a list of T cell receptor beta chains from one sample in a study of blood T cell repertoires in COVID-19. TCRdb's table, derived via immunoSEQ multiplex PCR, lists solely in-frame clones and lacks some. Of approximately 300,000 clones listed, under 95% are singletons. Sequencing was carried out using PBMCs or T cells enriched from blood (not recorded which). These TCRs come from a woman between 25 and 40 years old who had recovered from COVID-19. Both conserved end residues are part of each CDR3. Fields, in order: J gene, V gene, D gene, CDR3 protein, CDR3 DNA. D genes are given only for firm matches.

j_gene: TRBJ2-7
v_gene: TRBV21-1
d_gene: NA
CDR3aa: CASSPRTRSPTWEQYF
CDR3nt: TGTGCCAGCAGCCCCCGTACGAGGTCCCCAACGTGGGAGCAGTACTTC

j_gene: TRBJ2-2
v_gene: TRBV9
d_gene: TRBD2
CDR3aa: CASSVFEAGGFTGELFF
CDR3nt: TGTGCCAGCAGCGTATTCGAAGCGGGAGGCTTCACCGGGGAGCTGTTTTTT

j_gene: TRBJ1-1
v_gene: TRBV6-5
d_gene: NA
CDR3aa: CASSYVGGTNTEAFF
CDR3nt: TGTGCCAGCAGTTACGTGGGGGGGACGAACACTGAAGCTTTCTTT

j_gene: TRBJ2-1
v_gene: TRBV7-9
d_gene: TRBD1
CDR3aa: CASSLAQTGPNNEQFF
CDR3nt: TGTGCCAGCAGCTTAGCCCAGACAGGGCCAAACAATGAGCAGTTCTTC

j_gene: TRBJ1-6
v_gene: TRBV4-2
d_gene: NA
CDR3aa: CASSQENTGNSPLHF
CDR3nt: TGTGCCAGCAGCCAGGAGAATACGGGTAATTCACCCCTCCACTTT

j_gene: TRBJ2-1
v_gene: TRBV6-8
d_gene: TRBD2
CDR3aa: CASSYRAGGPRNEQFF
CDR3nt: TGTGCCAGCAGTTACCGAGCGGGAGGGCCGCGCAATGAGCAGTTCTTC

j_gene: TRBJ2-1
v_gene: TRBV11-2
d_gene: TRBD2
CDR3aa: CASSLVGGSYNEQFF
CDR3nt: TGTGCCAGCAGCTTAGTGGGAGGGTCCTACAATGAGCAGTTCTTC

j_gene: TRBJ2-7
v_gene: TRBV9
d_gene: TRBD2
CDR3aa: CASSVGLAGYEQYF
CDR3nt: TGTGCCAGCAGCGTAGGACTAGCGGGCTACGAGCAGTACTTC

j_gene: TRBJ1-2
v_gene: TRBV12-3/TRBV12-4
d_gene: NA
CDR3aa: CASSLRRNYGYTF
CDR3nt: TGTGCCAGCAGTTTGAGGAGGAACTATGGCTACACCTTC

j_gene: TRBJ1-5
v_gene: TRBV5-4
d_gene: NA
CDR3aa: CASSAGENQPQHF
CDR3nt: TGTGCCAGCAGCGCGGGGGAGAATCAGCCCCAGCATTTT

j_gene: TRBJ2-1
v_gene: TRBV28
d_gene: NA
CDR3aa: CASSYGGNEQFF
CDR3nt: TGTGCCAGCAGTTATGGGGGGAATGAGCAGTTCTTC

j_gene: TRBJ1-3
v_gene: TRBV7-2
d_gene: NA
CDR3aa: CASSSGGAGNTIYF
CDR3nt: TGTGCCAGCAGTAGTGGAGGGGCTGGAAACACCATATATTTT

j_gene: TRBJ1-2
v_gene: TRBV2
d_gene: TRBD1
CDR3aa: CASRGQGTNYGYTF
CDR3nt: TGTGCCAGCAGGGGACAGGGGACTAACTATGGCTACACCTTC

j_gene: TRBJ1-2
v_gene: TRBV3-1/TRBV3-2
d_gene: NA
CDR3aa: CASSQVISGDGYTF
CDR3nt: TGTGCCAGCAGCCAAGTTATCTCGGGGGACGGCTACACCTTC

j_gene: TRBJ2-1
v_gene: TRBV5-1
d_gene: NA
CDR3aa: CASSTQSSYNEQFF
CDR3nt: TGCGCCAGCAGCACACAGAGCTCCTACAATGAGCAGTTCTTC

j_gene: TRBJ2-2
v_gene: TRBV18
d_gene: TRBD2
CDR3aa: CASSPRAAGGPSNTGELFF
CDR3nt: TGTGCCAGCTCACCAAGGGCAGCGGGAGGGCCCTCGAACACCGGGGAGCTGTTTTTT

j_gene: TRBJ1-2
v_gene: TRBV19
d_gene: NA
CDR3aa: CASSPTENYGYTF
CDR3nt: TGTGCCAGTAGCCCGACTGAAAACTATGGCTACACCTTC

j_gene: TRBJ1-1
v_gene: TRBV10-3
d_gene: NA
CDR3aa: CAIRTPLTGLATEAFF
CDR3nt: TGTGCCATCAGGACTCCTCTCACAGGGTTAGCCACTGAAGCTTTCTTT

j_gene: TRBJ1-1
v_gene: TRBV27
d_gene: NA
CDR3aa: CASSLGQHTEAFF
CDR3nt: TGTGCCAGCAGCCTAGGACAACACACTGAAGCTTTCTTT

j_gene: TRBJ1-1
v_gene: TRBV20-1
d_gene: NA
CDR3aa: CSASYPGRTEAFF
CDR3nt: TGCAGTGCTAGTTACCCAGGGCGAACTGAAGCTTTCTTT

j_gene: TRBJ2-5
v_gene: TRBV28
d_gene: NA
CDR3aa: CASSFGGETQYF
CDR3nt: TGTGCCAGCAGTTTTGGGGGGGAGACCCAGTACTTC

j_gene: TRBJ1-3
v_gene: TRBV6-5
d_gene: TRBD1
CDR3aa: CASRTDRAGNTIYF
CDR3nt: TGTGCCAGCAGGACGGACAGGGCTGGAAACACCATATATTTT

j_gene: TRBJ1-6
v_gene: TRBV11-2
d_gene: NA
CDR3aa: CASSPRGQTYNSPLHF
CDR3nt: TGTGCCAGCAGCCCCAGAGGGCAGACCTATAATTCACCCCTCCACTTT

j_gene: TRBJ2-5
v_gene: TRBV24-1
d_gene: NA
CDR3aa: CATSDSRLQFETQYF
CDR3nt: TGTGCCACCAGTGATTCTCGACTACAATTTGAGACCCAGTACTTC

j_gene: TRBJ1-5
v_gene: TRBV5-4
d_gene: NA
CDR3aa: CASSLGHNSNQPQHF
CDR3nt: TGTGCCAGCAGCTTGGGGCACAATAGCAATCAGCCCCAGCATTTT

j_gene: TRBJ2-7
v_gene: TRBV12-3/TRBV12-4
d_gene: NA
CDR3aa: CASSPGRVYEQYF
CDR3nt: TGTGCCAGCAGTCCTGGGCGAGTCTACGAGCAGTACTTC

j_gene: TRBJ2-6
v_gene: TRBV5-6
d_gene: NA
CDR3aa: CASSLFGRGSGANVLTF
CDR3nt: TGTGCCAGCAGCTTGTTCGGCAGGGGCTCTGGGGCCAACGTCCTGACTTTC

j_gene: TRBJ1-4
v_gene: TRBV4-3
d_gene: NA
CDR3aa: CASSQGILRGKTNEKLFF
CDR3nt: TGCGCCAGCAGCCAAGGTATTCTCAGAGGAAAGACTAATGAAAAACTGTTTTTT